This T cell receptor (beta chain) was sequenced during a study of T cell responses to AZD1222 COVID-19 vaccine. Overall study findings and caveats: Donors, mostly white British, included more females; clonal diversity was possibly underestimated.

On this clone: Its cognate antigen is unknown.

Generated by immunoSEQ multiplex PCR, the TCRdb table keeps only in-frame clones and is missing some. The sample includes 90,000 to 120,000 clones, around 90% of them seen just once. V lost 2 bases and J lost 8, with 20 bases in between. The CDR3 is 16 amino acids. Germline V gene data show CDR1 as KGHSH and CDR2 as LQKENI. The chain employs TRBV18 and TRBJ2-3; possibly TRBD2 for D (5 bases). The sequence was collected from an adult in good health. This specimen was peripheral blood, taken on day 0 of AZD1222 vaccination. This CDR3 reads CASSPSIQLLGGTQYF. Written as DNA, the CDR3 is TGTGCCAGCTCACCATCTATCCAGCTCTTAGGAGGTACGCAGTATTTT.